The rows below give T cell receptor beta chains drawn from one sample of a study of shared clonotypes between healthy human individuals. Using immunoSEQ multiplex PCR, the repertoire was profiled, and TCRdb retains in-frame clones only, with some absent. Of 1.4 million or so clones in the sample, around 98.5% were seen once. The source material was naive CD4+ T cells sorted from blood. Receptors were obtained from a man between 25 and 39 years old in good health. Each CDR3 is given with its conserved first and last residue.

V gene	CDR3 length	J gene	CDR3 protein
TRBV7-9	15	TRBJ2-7	CASSLTGGIAGEQYF
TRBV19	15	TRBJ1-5	CASSISRSSNQPQHF
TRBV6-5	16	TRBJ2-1	CASSYRDRSSYNEQFF
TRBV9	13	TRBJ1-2	CASTRDQNYGYTF
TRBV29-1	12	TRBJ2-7	CSVGYTPYEQYF
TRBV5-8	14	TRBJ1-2	CASSLEQGAPGWTF
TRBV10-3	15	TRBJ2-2	CATLTGVGGPGELFF
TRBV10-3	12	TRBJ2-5	CAISERGETQYF
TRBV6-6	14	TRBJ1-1	CASRLGQMNTEAFF
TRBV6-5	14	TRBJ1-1	CASRPGQANTEAFF
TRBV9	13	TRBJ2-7	CASSVGSSYEQYF
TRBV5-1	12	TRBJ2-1	CASSHPGFEQFF
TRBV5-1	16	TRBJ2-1	CASSLERGVGDHEQFF
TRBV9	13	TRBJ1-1	CASSRGPNTEAFF
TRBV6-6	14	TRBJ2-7	CASSPGTGVDEQYF
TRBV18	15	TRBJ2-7	CASSPTSGSSYEQYF
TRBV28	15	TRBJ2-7	CASSHLSGGTYEQYF
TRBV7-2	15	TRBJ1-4	CASSPYRGLGEKLFF
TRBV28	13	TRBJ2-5	CASSLAGAETQYF
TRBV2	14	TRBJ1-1	CASSGVFRNTEAFF
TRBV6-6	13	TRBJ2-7	CASSRTNSYEQYF
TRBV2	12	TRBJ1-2	CASDRGTYGYTF
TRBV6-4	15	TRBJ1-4	CASRHTGRGNEKLFF
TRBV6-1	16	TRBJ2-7	CASSEGLRRRPYEQYF
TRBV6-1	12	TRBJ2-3	CASSELTDTQYF
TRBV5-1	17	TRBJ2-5	CASSFDTAGLTEGTQYF
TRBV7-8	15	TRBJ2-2	CASSLVAPNTGELFF
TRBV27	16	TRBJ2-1	CASRTWGAGPYNEQFF
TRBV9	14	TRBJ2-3	CASSPRTYADTQYF
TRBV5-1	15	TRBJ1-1	CASSFVAGKDTEAFF
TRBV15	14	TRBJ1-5	CATSISLEGKPQHF
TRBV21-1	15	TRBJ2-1	CASMSAPLDSNEQFF
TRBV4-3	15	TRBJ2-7	CASSQDRGSTYEQYF
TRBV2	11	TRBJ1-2	CASSEGGSECF
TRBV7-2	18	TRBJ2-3	CASSLRGLAGGPADTQYF
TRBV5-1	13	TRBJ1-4	CASSRDITEKLFF
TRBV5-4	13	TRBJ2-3	CASSADSTDTQYF
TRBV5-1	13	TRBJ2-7	CASRTGSSYEQYF
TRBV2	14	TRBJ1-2	CASRPGEYNYGYTF
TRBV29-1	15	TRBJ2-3	CSVSPTIYSTDTQYF
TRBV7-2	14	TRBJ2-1	CASSPPGPSNEQFF
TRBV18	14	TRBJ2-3	CASSSGKWTDTQYF
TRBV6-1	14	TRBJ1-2	CASSGTGEDYGYTF
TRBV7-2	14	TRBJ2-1	CASIPTRGGNEQFF
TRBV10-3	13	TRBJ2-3	CAISGWGADTQYF
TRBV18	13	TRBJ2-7	CASSLGTGGEQYF
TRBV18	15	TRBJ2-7	CASSPGAGEAYEQYF
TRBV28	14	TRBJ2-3	CASFSGGMADTQYF
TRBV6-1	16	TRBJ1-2	CASSEALPRGAGGYTF
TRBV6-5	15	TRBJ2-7	CASSYLPDTRYEQYF
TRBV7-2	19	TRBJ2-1	CASSLGTSGYSSSYNEQFF
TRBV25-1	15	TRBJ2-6	CASSLFLSGANVLTF
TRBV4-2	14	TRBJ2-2	CASSVRQGERELFF
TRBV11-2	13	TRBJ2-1	CASSRTGTNEQFF
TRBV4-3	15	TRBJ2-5	CASSQQGGREETQYF
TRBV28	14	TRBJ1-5	CASSPGRVEQPQHF
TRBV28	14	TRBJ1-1	CASSWPFQGAEAFF